Presented here are 12 T cell receptor beta chains from one specimen sequenced in a study of tumor-infiltrating lymphocytes in localized non-small cell lung cancer. Clones were sequenced by immunoSEQ multiplex PCR, and TCRdb holds only the in-frame ones, with some missing. The sample gives some 30,000 clones, 70% to 90% of which show up once; approximately 2% is in the top ten. The sequenced sample was lung tumor tissue. These receptors were collected from a human donor with non-small cell lung cancer.

The chain links TRBV29-1 to TRBJ2-2; TRBD2 matches 8 bases. Germline trimming cut 7 bases from V and 5 bases from J; bases unmatched to any gene: 6. CDR3 length equals 13 residues. Germline V gene sequence: CDR1 SQVTM, CDR2 ANQGSEA. This chain's CDR3 is CSGAGGETGELFF. In DNA form, the CDR3 reads TGCAGCGGCGCCGGGGGGGAAACCGGGGAGCTGTTTTTT.

The chain couples TRBV5-1 to TRBJ2-7, with D unclear. CDR1 and CDR2 (germline): SGHRS, YFSETQ. This CDR3 is built from 14 residues. Deletions cut 2 bases from V and 4 bases from J, with 13 bases between. CDR3 nucleotides: TGCGCCAGCAGCTTATCCAGTCCACAGTACGAGCAGTACTTC. Translating it yields CASSLSSPQYEQYF.

The J gene is TRBJ2-7, the V gene TRBV19; 10 nucleotides agree with TRBD2. The CDR3 length is 15 residues. CDR1 and CDR2 (germline): LNHDA, SQIVND (reference sequence). V was pared by 5 bases and J by 6 bases, with 10 bases of the junction left unmatched. DNA of the CDR3: TGTGCCAGTAGTCGGAGCGGGGGGGCAGGCCTCGAGCAGTACTTC. The encoded protein is CASSRSGGAGLEQYF.

J is TRBJ1-6 and V is TRBV6-5; weak D call: TRBD1 (5 bases). The CDR3 runs 13 residues. With 6 bases removed from V and 7 bases from J, the gap between germline ends came to 10 bases. In germline, CDR1 is MNHEY, CDR2 SVGAGI. In nucleotides, the CDR3 is TGTGCCAGCAGGTGGGGGGAAAATTCACCCCTCCACTTT. It specifies CASRWGENSPLHF.

The rearrangement links TRBV19 to TRBJ2-6; D is possibly TRBD1 (7 bases). CDR1 and CDR2 from the germline V gene are LNHDA and SQIVND (reference sequence). V lost 6 bases and J lost 4, with 16 bases in between. The CDR3 is 16 amino acids. The CDR3 region has the DNA TGTGCCAGTAGCACCAAGGGGGCGGGAGGGGCCAACGTCCTGACTTTC. Translated, it gives CASSTKGAGGANVLTF.

The rearrangement joins TRBV11-2 to TRBJ1-6; possible D gene TRBD1, 5 bases. This CDR3 comprises 14 residues. Trimming removed 2 bases at V and 8 bases at J, with 10 bases between. Germline CDR1 reads SGHAT; CDR2 reads FQNNGV. The CDR3 protein is CASSLRLGDSPLHF. CDR3 nucleotides: TGTGCCAGCAGCTTAAGGTTGGGGGATTCACCCCTCCACTTT.

The rearrangement uses TRBV19 and TRBJ1-3; D unresolved. V lost 5 bases to trimming and J lost 7 bases, with 18 bases between them. The CDR3 has 15 residues. Germline V gene sequence: CDR1 LNHDA, CDR2 SQIVND (reference sequence). The CDR3 loop is CASSSRKANWNTIYF. The CDR3 DNA is TGTGCCAGTAGTTCCCGGAAGGCTAACTGGAACACCATATATTTT. The full variable domain, its missing parts supplied by reference TRBV19 and TRBJ1-3, is DGGITQSPKYLFRKEGQNVTLSCEQNLNHDAMYWYRQDPGQGLRLIYYSQIVNDFQKGDIAEGYSVSREKKESFPLTVTSAQKNPTAFYLCASSSRKANWNTIYFGEGSWLTVV.

The chain links TRBV28 to TRBJ1-2; D may be TRBD1 (5 bases). The CDR3 is 12 residues long. Germline V gene sequence: CDR1 MDHEN, CDR2 SYDVKM. The germline V and J ends were trimmed by 6 bases and 6 bases, with 11 bases remaining between them. The CDR3 sequence: CASSDLGDGYTF. The DNA of the CDR3 is TGTGCCAGCAGCGACCTGGGGGATGGCTACACCTTC.

CDR3 sequence reads: CASSQSFAGVSEQYF. The CDR3 DNA reads as TGTGCCAGCAGCCAATCCTTTGCGGGAGTCAGCGAGCAGTACTTC. The chain has TRBV16 and TRBJ2-7, with 7 bases identical to TRBD2. Germline values: CDR1 KGHSY, CDR2 FQNENV. CDR3 length: 15 residues. Trimming at V came to 0 bases and at J to 6 bases, leaving 8 bases not matched to a gene.

V usage is TRBV12-5 and J usage is TRBJ2-5; perhaps TRBD2 as D (6 bases). The CDR3 consists of 14 residues. Trimming took 5 bases from V and 5 from J, leaving 15 bases between them. The germline V gene has CDR1 LGHNT and CDR2 FRNRAP. The CDR3 spells CASGGGGGVETQYF. In DNA form, the CDR3 reads TGTGCTAGTGGTGGTGGGGGAGGAGTTGAGACCCAGTACTTC.

This clone was found a few times. This chain links TRBV29-1 with TRBJ2-2, with 9 bases lining up with TRBD1. From germline, CDR1 is SQVTM and CDR2 ANQGSEA. V was clipped by 4 bases and J by 7 bases; unmatched bases: 7. This CDR3 is 14 amino acids long. CDR3 in amino acids: CSVAATGGVGELFF. The CDR3 DNA is TGCAGCGTTGCGGCGACAGGGGGGGTCGGGGAGCTGTTTTTT.

The chain is built from TRBV7-8 and TRBJ2-3; D remains ambiguous. V gave up 2 bases and J gave up 2 bases, with 14 bases separating them. The CDR3 consists of 16 residues. CDR1 is SGHVS, CDR2 FQNEAQ, per germline. The CDR3 region has the DNA TGTGCCAGCAGCTTATGGGCAGCCCGGTCCACAGATACGCAGTATTTT. Protein: CASSLWAARSTDTQYF.